The rows below give T cell receptor beta chains drawn from one sample of a study of T-cell memory formation after mild COVID-19. TCRdb ran MiXCR on the 5' RACE reads and lists one entry per CDR3 protein. The sample consists of some 200,000 distinct CDR3 sequences, 9% to 10% of them appearing once. The sequenced sample was PBMCs or a T cell subset sorted from them (not recorded which). These receptor sequences come from a man aged 18 to 35 who had mild COVID-19 (a few samples of this study predate the infection). Cell type and time point are not known. Both conserved end residues are part of each CDR3. The D gene is left open where the match is weak. Only some rows state a clone size, as once, few, many or a class for expanded clones.

V gene	J gene	clone size	D gene	CDR3 DNA	CDR3 protein
TRBV10-3	TRBJ2-5	NA	TRBD2	TGTGCCATCAGTTCTAGCGGGGAGACCCAGTACTTC	CAISSSGETQYF
TRBV7-3	TRBJ1-1	few	TRBD1	TGTGCCAGCAGCCCAACAGGGGGCATGAACACTGAAGCTTTCTTT	CASSPTGGMNTEAFF
TRBV11-2	TRBJ2-1	few	TRBD2	TGTGCCAGCAGCCAGCGGGTGGGAGGGTGGAAGGAGCAGTTCTTC	CASSQRVGGWKEQFF
TRBV5-1	TRBJ2-3	few	NA	TGCGCCAGCAGCTTGGGGGCGGGGAAAGATACGCAGTATTTT	CASSLGAGKDTQYF
TRBV7-9	TRBJ1-4	NA	TRBD1	TGTGCCAGCAGCTGGGGACAGGGAGCGGAAAAACTGTTTTTT	CASSWGQGAEKLFF
TRBV10-3	TRBJ1-2	NA	TRBD1	TGTGCCACCACTTCCACCGGGACAGGGGGCCCAAGCGCCTTC	CATTSTGTGGPSAF
TRBV7-2	TRBJ2-7	many	TRBD2	TGTGCCAGCAGCTTAGCCAGCAGCGGGGGGGACGAGCAGTACTTC	CASSLASSGGDEQYF
TRBV7-8	TRBJ2-3	many	NA	TGTGCCAGTTCGGGGGGCCTAGCGGCCCTAACAGATACGCAGTATTTT	CASSGGLAALTDTQYF
TRBV20-1	TRBJ2-4	many	NA	TGCAGTGCTAGCGATAAAAACATTCAGTACTTC	CSASDKNIQYF
TRBV12-3/TRBV12-4	TRBJ1-1	few	NA	TGTGCCAGCAGTTTGGGGGGATTGAACACTGAAGCTTTCTTT	CASSLGGLNTEAFF
TRBV5-4	TRBJ2-7	NA	NA	TGTGCCAGCAGCCCCACCGGGGCGTACGAGCAGTACTTC	CASSPTGAYEQYF
TRBV7-2	TRBJ1-5	NA	NA	TGTGCCAGCAGCTTAGAGGACGGACCGTCATCGCCCCAGCATTTT	CASSLEDGPSSPQHF
TRBV5-1	TRBJ1-6	many	NA	TGCGCCAGCAGCTCCAGGGAAAATTCACCCCTCCACTTT	CASSSRENSPLHF
TRBV4-1	TRBJ1-5	few	NA	TGCGCCAGCAGCCAAGTTATTCGGGGGTCAAGAAGGCAGCCCCAGCATTTT	CASSQVIRGSRRQPQHF
TRBV12-3/TRBV12-4	TRBJ2-4	many	NA	TGTGCCAGCAGCTTACGCTTAGGGCGCGGACCTAACATTCAGTACTTC	CASSLRLGRGPNIQYF
TRBV6-5	TRBJ1-1	few	NA	TGTGCCAGCAGGCAGAGCATGAACACTGAAGCTTTCTTT	CASRQSMNTEAFF
TRBV5-1	TRBJ2-3	few	NA	TGCGCCAGCAGCTTGGCTACACCTTCTAGCACAGATACGCAGTATTTT	CASSLATPSSTDTQYF
TRBV27	TRBJ1-2	many	TRBD1	TGTGCCAGCAGAGAGATCGGGACAGGGAACTATGGCTACACCTTC	CASREIGTGNYGYTF
TRBV5-1	TRBJ1-5	NA	NA	TGCGCCAGCAGCTTGGAACCGGGCAATCAGCCCCAGCATTTT	CASSLEPGNQPQHF
TRBV15	TRBJ1-2	NA	NA	TGTGCCACCAGCAGAGGCATGGAAGACTATGGCTACACCTTC	CATSRGMEDYGYTF
TRBV9	TRBJ1-4	NA	TRBD1	TGTGCCAGCGGGACAGGGCGAGAAAAACTGTTTTTT	CASGTGREKLFF
TRBV6-6	TRBJ1-4	NA	TRBD1	TGTGCCAGCAGCAGACAGGGGGCAAAACTGTTTTTT	CASSRQGAKLFF
TRBV12-3/TRBV12-4	TRBJ2-5	NA	TRBD2	TGTGCCAGCAGTCTAGCGGGAGGTTCTACCCAGTACTTC	CASSLAGGSTQYF
TRBV7-2	TRBJ2-5	many	NA	TGTGCCAGCAGCCAGCAGGGGGGGGAGACCCAGTACTTC	CASSQQGGETQYF
TRBV5-1	TRBJ1-2	NA	NA	TGCGCCAGCAGCACTTCCCAGATCTATGGCTACACCTTC	CASSTSQIYGYTF
TRBV9	TRBJ1-1	NA	NA	TGTGCCAGCAGCGTAGGGGGAATGGGGAGCACTGAAGCTTTCTTT	CASSVGGMGSTEAFF
TRBV6-5	TRBJ1-5	few	NA	TGTGCCAGCAGACCCCAGGCATTTAGCAATCAGCCCCAGCATTTT	CASRPQAFSNQPQHF
TRBV20-1	TRBJ2-3	many	NA	TGCAGTGCTAGAGATCCAAGGGGTACAGATACGCAGTATTTT	CSARDPRGTDTQYF